A selection of T cell receptor beta chains follows, all from one sample in a study of cytomegalovirus exposure and HLA in healthy donors. Using immunoSEQ multiplex PCR, the repertoire was profiled, and TCRdb retains in-frame clones only, with some absent. There are roughly 170,000 clones in the sample; around 77% occur only once, and 1.6% lies in the top ten. Sequencing was carried out using PBMCs. Every receptor here comes from a woman in her twenties or thirties in good health and CMV-seronegative. Each CDR3 is given with its conserved first and last residue. The order of the fields is J gene, V gene, clone size, CDR3 protein. Clone size is shown for a subset of rows, as once, few, many or a class of expanded clone.

j_gene: TRBJ2-1; v_gene: TRBV19; abundance: -; CDR3aa: CASSMISGLAGVAHNEQFF
j_gene: TRBJ2-7; v_gene: TRBV15; abundance: once; CDR3aa: CATSSELENYEQYF
j_gene: TRBJ2-5; v_gene: TRBV6-5; abundance: -; CDR3aa: CASNYGGGQETQYF
j_gene: TRBJ1-1; v_gene: TRBV9; abundance: -; CDR3aa: CASSVEGTPTEAFF
j_gene: TRBJ1-1; v_gene: TRBV11-2; abundance: once; CDR3aa: CASSLVGGINTEAFF
j_gene: TRBJ1-5; v_gene: TRBV6-6; abundance: once; CDR3aa: CASRTDSRANQPQHF
j_gene: TRBJ1-1; v_gene: TRBV20-1; abundance: -; CDR3aa: CSAKGTDEAFF
j_gene: TRBJ1-2; v_gene: TRBV30; abundance: once; CDR3aa: CAWSLQGNYGYTF
j_gene: TRBJ1-5; v_gene: TRBV5-5; abundance: -; CDR3aa: CASSLGGDSRQPQHF
j_gene: TRBJ2-3; v_gene: TRBV30; abundance: -; CDR3aa: CAWSPAGGADTQYF
j_gene: TRBJ2-1; v_gene: TRBV9; abundance: -; CDR3aa: CASSGWTSGKHEQFF
j_gene: TRBJ1-1; v_gene: TRBV13; abundance: -; CDR3aa: CASSFMGGTTEAFF
j_gene: TRBJ2-1; v_gene: TRBV4-2; abundance: -; CDR3aa: CASSPEESGSFYNEQFF
j_gene: TRBJ2-5; v_gene: TRBV5-4; abundance: -; CDR3aa: CASSISSGGPQETQYF
j_gene: TRBJ1-1; v_gene: TRBV7-8; abundance: -; CDR3aa: CASSPQPDRSYTEAFF
j_gene: TRBJ1-5; v_gene: TRBV19; abundance: few; CDR3aa: CASSIEDQGWKIEPQHF
j_gene: TRBJ2-1; v_gene: TRBV9; abundance: once; CDR3aa: CASSVVATHEQFF
j_gene: TRBJ1-1; v_gene: TRBV13; abundance: few; CDR3aa: CASSANRDRGAWNTEAFF
j_gene: TRBJ1-2; v_gene: TRBV16; abundance: -; CDR3aa: CASSHGTGINYGYTF
j_gene: TRBJ2-5; v_gene: TRBV27; abundance: -; CDR3aa: CASSFRKETQYF
j_gene: TRBJ1-5; v_gene: TRBV2; abundance: few; CDR3aa: CASSETGGVYQPQHF